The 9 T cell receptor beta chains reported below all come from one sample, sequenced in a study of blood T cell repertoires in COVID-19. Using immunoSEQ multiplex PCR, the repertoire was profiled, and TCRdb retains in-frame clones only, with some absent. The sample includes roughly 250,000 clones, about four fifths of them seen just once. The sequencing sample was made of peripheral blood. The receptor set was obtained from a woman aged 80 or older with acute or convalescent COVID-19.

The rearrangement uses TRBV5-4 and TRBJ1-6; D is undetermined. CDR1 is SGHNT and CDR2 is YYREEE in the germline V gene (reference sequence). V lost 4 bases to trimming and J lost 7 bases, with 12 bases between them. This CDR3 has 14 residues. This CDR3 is CASSPPGSNSPLHF. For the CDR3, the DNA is TGTGCCAGCAGCCCGCCCGGGTCGAATTCACCCCTCCACTTT.

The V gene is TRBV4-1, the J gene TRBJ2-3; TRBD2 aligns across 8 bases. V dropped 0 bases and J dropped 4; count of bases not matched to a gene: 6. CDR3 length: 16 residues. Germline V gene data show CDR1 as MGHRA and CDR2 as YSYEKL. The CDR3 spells CASSQEELAVADTQYF. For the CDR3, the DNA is TGCGCCAGCAGCCAAGAAGAACTAGCGGTAGCAGATACGCAGTATTTT.

CDR3 region: CASSRRGFNEQFF. CDR3 nucleotides: TGTGCCAGCAGCCGCAGGGGGTTCAATGAGCAGTTCTTC. V gene TRBV14 combines with J gene TRBJ2-1, with TRBD1 identical over 7 bases. In germline, CDR1 is SGHDN, CDR2 FVKESK. Trimming cost V 4 bases and J 6 bases; bases outside gene matches: 3. CDR3 length: 13 residues. Looking up the rest from reference TRBV14 and TRBJ2-1 gives the full variable domain: EAGVTQFPSHSVIEKGQTVTLRCDPISGHDNLYWYRRVMGKEIKFLLHFVKESKQDESGMPNNRFLAERTGGTYSTLKVQPAELEDSGVYFCASSRRGFNEQFFGPGTRLTVL.

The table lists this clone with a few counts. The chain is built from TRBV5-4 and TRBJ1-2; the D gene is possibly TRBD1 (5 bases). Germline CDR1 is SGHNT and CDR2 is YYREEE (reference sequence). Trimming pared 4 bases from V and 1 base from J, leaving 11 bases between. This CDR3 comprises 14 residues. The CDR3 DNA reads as TGTGCCAGCAGCGAGGGACTGGGTAACTATGGCTACACCTTC. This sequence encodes CASSEGLGNYGYTF.

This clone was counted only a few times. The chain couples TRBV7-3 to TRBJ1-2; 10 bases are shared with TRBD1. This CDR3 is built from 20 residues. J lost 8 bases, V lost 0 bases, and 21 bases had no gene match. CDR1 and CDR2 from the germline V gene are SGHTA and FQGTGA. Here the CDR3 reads CASSLTGSGTGALLSRGYTF. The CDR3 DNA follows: TGTGCCAGCAGCTTAACGGGGTCCGGGACAGGGGCCTTGTTGTCTCGGGGCTACACCTTC.

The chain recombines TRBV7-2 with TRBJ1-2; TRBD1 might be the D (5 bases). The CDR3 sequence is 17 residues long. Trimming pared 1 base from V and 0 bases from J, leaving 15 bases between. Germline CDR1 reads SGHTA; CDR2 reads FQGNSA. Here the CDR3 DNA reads TGTGCCAGCAGCTTAGTTGTGTGGGGGAGGGCTAACTATGGCTACACCTTC. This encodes CASSLVVWGRANYGYTF.

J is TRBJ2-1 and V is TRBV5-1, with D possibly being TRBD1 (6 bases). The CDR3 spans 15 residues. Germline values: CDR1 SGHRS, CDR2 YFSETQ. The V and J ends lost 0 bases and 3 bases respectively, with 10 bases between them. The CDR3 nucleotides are TGCGCCAGCAGCTTGGGACAGGCGCTCTACAATGAGCAGTTCTTC. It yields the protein CASSLGQALYNEQFF.

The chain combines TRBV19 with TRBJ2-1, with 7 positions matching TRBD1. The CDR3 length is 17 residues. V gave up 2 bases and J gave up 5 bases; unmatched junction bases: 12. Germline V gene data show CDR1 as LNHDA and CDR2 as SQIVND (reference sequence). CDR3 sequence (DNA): TGTGCCAGTAGTATAAAAATGGGACAGCCAAACAACAATGAGCAGTTCTTC. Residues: CASSIKMGQPNNNEQFF.

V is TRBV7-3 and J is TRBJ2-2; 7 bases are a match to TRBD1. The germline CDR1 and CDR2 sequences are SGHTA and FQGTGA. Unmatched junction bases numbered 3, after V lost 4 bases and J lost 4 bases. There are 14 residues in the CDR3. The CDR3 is CASSSGQTTGELFF. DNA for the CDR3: TGTGCCAGCAGCTCGGGACAGACCACCGGGGAGCTGTTTTTT.